The 11 T cell receptor beta chains reported below all come from one sample, sequenced in a study of alternative splicing in chronic myeloid leukemia remission. Time point indicated: chronic-phase CML before TKI therapy (screening/day 1). Poly-A-selected mRNA from about 1 ug total RNA formed the libraries. TCRdb reprocessed the bulk RNA-seq reads and keeps a single row for each CDR3 protein, giving no DNA. This table holds several hundred distinct CDR3 sequences, around 96% found once. The sequenced sample was PBMCs or total blood leukocytes (not recorded which), obtained at diagnosis. These receptors came from an adult with chronic myeloid leukemia.

The V gene is TRBV7-2, the J gene TRBJ2-7. Germline loops: CDR1 SGHTA, CDR2 FQGNSA. This CDR3 has 13 amino acids. The CDR3: CASSLSLDHEQYF.

This chain connects TRBV7-6 to TRBJ2-2; as DNA is missing, the TRBD2 call by TCRdb cannot be tested. The CDR3 extends over 19 amino acids. Germline CDR1 reads SGHVS; CDR2 reads FNYEAQ. CDR3 residues: CASSLVTSGRIGNTGELFF.

This chain connects TRBV5-6 to TRBJ2-1; absent DNA, TCRdb's TRBD2 call cannot be checked. CDR3 length: 16 residues. Germline CDR1 and CDR2: SGHDT and YYEEEE. This CDR3 reads CASGGRGARGAPEQFF.

This chain joins TRBV25-1 and TRBJ2-2; the D call from TCRdb, TRBD2, cannot be confirmed without DNA. CDR3 length: 15 amino acids. CDR1 and CDR2 (germline): MGHDK, SYGVNS. This CDR3 is CASSVSTGGTGELFF.

The chain joins TRBV7-6 to TRBJ2-2; TCRdb selects TRBD2, and the lack of DNA leaves this call unchecked. The CDR3 spans 14 residues. CDR1 and CDR2 from the germline V gene are SGHVS and FNYEAQ. The CDR3 sequence: CASSLSRNTGELFF.

The chain carries TRBV9 and TRBJ2-1. Germline V gene sequence: CDR1 SGDLS, CDR2 YYNGEE. The CDR3 is made up of 16 amino acids. CDR3 in amino acids: CASSAMTGPSYNEQFF.

The chain carries TRBV6-2 or TRBV6-3 and TRBJ2-1; with no DNA, the TCRdb D assignment of TRBD2 cannot be verified. The CDR3 loop spans 13 amino acids. Germline CDR1 reads MNHEY; CDR2 reads SVGEGT. The CDR3 spells CASTGTSTNEQFF.

The CDR3 protein is CASSSGTSLLTYNEQFF. The chain employs TRBV5-1 and TRBJ2-1; TCRdb designates TRBD2, a call that cannot be tested without DNA. Germline V lookup: CDR1 SGHRS, CDR2 YFSETQ. The CDR3 totals 17 residues.

J is TRBJ2-1 and V is TRBV27; the D call from TCRdb, TRBD1, cannot be confirmed without DNA. CDR1 and CDR2 from the germline V gene are MNHEY and SMNVEV (reference sequence). This CDR3 is built from 16 residues. CDR3 loop: CASSSVGDRAYNEQFF.

The CDR3 loop reads CASRRADDTNTGELFF. The gene calls are TRBV4-1 and TRBJ2-2; TCRdb lists TRBD2, though no DNA is available to test this call. The germline V gene encodes CDR1 MGHRA and CDR2 YSYEKL. This CDR3 contains 16 residues.

J is TRBJ2-3 and V is TRBV11-3; TCRdb's D call, TRBD2, is unchecked because there is no DNA. Germline-derived CDR1 and CDR2 are SGHNT and YENEEA. The length of the CDR3 is 16 residues. The CDR3 reads CASSFPWLADSDTQYF.